Sequencing of this TCR beta chain was carried out in a study of blood T cell repertoires in COVID-19 (dated by TCRdb to the early 2020s). For the wider study: Collaborator samples came from the United States, Italy and Spain and covered acute and convalescent phases of COVID-19. The prospective study material was composed of cDNA or gDNA derived from T cells, B-cell-depleted T cells, or PBMCs. Subjects who had been exposed to COVID-19, were actively infected with it, or had recovered from it provided the deeply sampled blood TCRbeta repertoires that made up the dataset. The repertoires were made available in a free public database intended to serve as a resource for research on the immune response to SARS-CoV-2. The samples were drawn from the first 160 participants of the ongoing ImmuneRACE study and from 1,254 subjects provided by 6 global collaborators. Nearly every sample came with metadata listing a de-identified subject ID, COVID-19 status, age in years and sex. HLA class I and class II types, where available, came from metadata supplied by the sample provider rather than from assay-based typing. The paper's findings and limits, for the study overall: The quantity of clinical and demographic metadata differed by source and by participant and was supplied without curation.

The CDR3 measures 14 amino acids from cysteine to phenylalanine. Only the CDR3 DNA stays, 42 bases, in frame from base 1. CDR1 and CDR2 were assigned from the germline V gene as SGHRS and YFSETQ. V is clipped by 4 bases and J by 7 bases, and the sequence between their germline boundaries is 14 bases long. Worth noting for this clone: It lacks a known antigen. Base qualities are not at hand, and no much larger clone is one base apart.

TCRbeta CDR3 regions were amplified from genomic DNA using the immunoSEQ Assay, a bias-controlled multiplex PCR. On the study's bioinformatics: The number of nucleated cells in each sample was estimated from the amplification of reference gene primers within the assay. To quantify the absolute abundance of each unique TCRbeta CDR3 rearrangement, sequence reads were collapsed and filtered. For each sample, productive Simpson clonality was calculated as the square root of Simpson's diversity index across productive rearrangements. TCRdb retrieved this table from immuneACCESS and kept in-frame rearrangements only. Not all clones are present; in checked studies, unresolved V genes account for under half, and no reason is known for the remainder. V, J and clone size reflect that table, while D and trimming were determined from the DNA. The sample data list over 90,000 clones, and roughly 80% of these were observed just once. 9.5% to 15% of the sample lies in the top ten.

The collaborating institutions used their own protocols to collect whole blood in K2EDTA tubes. Collaborator samples were shipped for TCRbeta analysis as frozen whole blood, isolated PBMCs, or DNA extracted from either sample type. The rearrangement joined TRBV5-1 to TRBJ2-2, and perhaps TRBD2 as D gene, on 5 matching bases. Sequenced input: peripheral blood. The source is a human donor in a cohort sampled during active COVID-19. The sequenced DNA is TGCGCCAGCAGCCCGGGTCGCGCGGGCGGGGAGCTGTTTTTT. The resulting protein is CASSPGRAGGELFF.